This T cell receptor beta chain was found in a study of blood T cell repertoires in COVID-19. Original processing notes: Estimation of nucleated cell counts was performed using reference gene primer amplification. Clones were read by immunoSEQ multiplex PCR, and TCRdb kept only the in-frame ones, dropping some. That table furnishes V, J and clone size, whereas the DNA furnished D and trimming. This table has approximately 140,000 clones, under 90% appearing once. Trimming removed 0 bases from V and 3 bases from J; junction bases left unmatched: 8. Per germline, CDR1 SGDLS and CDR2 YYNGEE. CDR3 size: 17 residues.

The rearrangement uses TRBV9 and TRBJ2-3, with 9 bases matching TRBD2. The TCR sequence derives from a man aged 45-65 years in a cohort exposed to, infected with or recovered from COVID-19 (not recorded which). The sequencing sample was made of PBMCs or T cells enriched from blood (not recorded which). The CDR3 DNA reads TGTGCCAGCAGCGTAGCAGGTAGCGGGAGTGGTACAGATACGCAGTATTTT. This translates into CASSVAGSGSGTDTQYF.